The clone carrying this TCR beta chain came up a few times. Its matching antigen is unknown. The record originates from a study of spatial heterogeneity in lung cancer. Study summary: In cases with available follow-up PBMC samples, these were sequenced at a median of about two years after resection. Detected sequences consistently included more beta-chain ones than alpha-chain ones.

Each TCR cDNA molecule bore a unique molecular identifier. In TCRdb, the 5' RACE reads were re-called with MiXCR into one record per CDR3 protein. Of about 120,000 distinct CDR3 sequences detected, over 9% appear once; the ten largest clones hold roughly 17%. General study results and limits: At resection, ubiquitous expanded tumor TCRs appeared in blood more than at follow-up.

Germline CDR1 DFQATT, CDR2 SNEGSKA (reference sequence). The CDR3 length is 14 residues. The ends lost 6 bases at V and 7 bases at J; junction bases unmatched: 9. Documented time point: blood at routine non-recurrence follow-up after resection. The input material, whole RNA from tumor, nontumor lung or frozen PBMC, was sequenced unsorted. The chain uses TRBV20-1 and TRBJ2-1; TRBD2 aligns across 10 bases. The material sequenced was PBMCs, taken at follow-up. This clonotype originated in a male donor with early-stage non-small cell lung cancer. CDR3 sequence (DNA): TGCAGTGCCATAAGCGGGGGGGCCTGGAATGAGCAGTTCTTC. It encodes CSAISGGAWNEQFF.